This entry features one T cell receptor (beta chain) sequence. The target of this receptor is not known. No base-level quality is on record; no much larger clone is a single base apart. This record belongs to a study of T cell repertoires in cytomegalovirus infection (dated by TCRdb to the late 2010s). Background for the entire study: Peptide stimulations targeted recently identified HLA-C-restricted CMV epitopes, whose presentation resists viral immunomodulation, together with well-studied HLA-B-restricted epitopes. The HLA type of each donor mattered for the analysis, because public TCR beta signatures pointed to carriage of CMV infection along with the matching HLA type.

Data came from an Illumina HiSeq 1500. TCRdb trimmed public reads at Q25 via fastp, called clones via MiXCR and kept in-frame beta chains. Every distinct CDR3 protein forms one entry, paired with its most common genes and DNA. Present in this sample are hundreds of thousands of distinct CDR3 sequences, about 30% of which were seen just once. The leading ten clones occupy roughly 18% of the sample. According to the germline V gene, CDR1 reads SGHTA and CDR2 reads FQGNSA. The CDR3, from cysteine to phenylalanine, totals 15 residues. Only CDR3 DNA is held: 45 bases, read in frame from base 1. V and J are truncated by 1 base and 6 bases respectively, leaving an intervening sequence of 14 bases. The sample's treatment or condition label, decoded: in vitro stimulation with specific CMV peptide epitopes to enrich CMV-specific T cells. General findings and caveats noted by the study authors: The ex vivo response was dominated by HLA-C-restricted CMV-specific TCR beta clonotypes, and the single most frequent clonotype in two of eight donors was supplied by these HLA-C-restricted clonotypes. Carriers of CMV infection plus the relevant HLA type were discriminated by the cumulative frequency of public TCR beta family members in the study cohort and in an independent roughly 370-donor cohort.

The chain links TRBV7-2 with TRBJ2-3; TRBD1 might be the D gene, on 6 matching bases. This specimen consisted of cultured PBMCs, obtained from culture after CMV antigen stimulation. This TCR was recovered from a human donor in good health (CMV status not recorded). Some clones in this sample may be carry-over from other donors' samples. The bases read TGTGCCAGCAGCTTAGTGCCGACAGGATTTGATACGCAGTATTTT. The translation is CASSLVPTGFDTQYF.